The next 27 T cell receptor beta chains were all read from a single sample in a study of Graves' ophthalmopathy and Graves' hyperthyroidism. The authors amplified TCR beta CDR3 regions, and they did so from RNA transcripts for repertoire sequencing. First-round RT-PCR used HTBI primers; second-round multiplex PCR followed. TCRdb re-called the multiplex PCR reads with MiXCR, one entry per CDR3 protein. The table shows 350,000 to 400,000 distinct CDR3 sequences, with approximately 15% occurring only once. The material sequenced was peripheral blood. The receptors were sampled from a woman under 30 with stable Graves' hyperthyroidism.

This clonotype was counted ten times or more. The CDR3 reads CASSMGGAEAFF. The CDR3 DNA follows: TGTGCCAGTAGTATGGGAGGGGCTGAAGCTTTCTTT. The chain uses TRBV19 and TRBJ1-1; perhaps TRBD1 as D (5 bases). The CDR3 spans 12 residues. Germline assignment: CDR1 LNHDA and CDR2 SQIVND (reference sequence). V was trimmed by 3 bases and J by 6 bases, leaving 8 bases between them.

In its sample, this clonotype was seen many times. The chain carries TRBV19 and TRBJ2-7, with D maybe TRBD2 (6 bases). V was clipped by 5 bases and J by 5 bases, with 13 bases between them. The germline V gene encodes CDR1 LNHDA and CDR2 SQIVND (reference sequence). CDR3 length: 13 residues. The CDR3 region has the DNA TGTGCCAGTAGTGACGGCAGGGAGGACGAGCAGTACTTC. Its protein product is CASSDGREDEQYF.

This chain links TRBV20-1 with TRBJ1-2, with TRBD1 matching 7 bases. There are 16 residues in the CDR3. CDR1 and CDR2 from the germline V gene are DFQATT and SNEGSKA (reference sequence). With V trimmed by 5 bases and J by 0 bases, 12 bases remained unmatched. This CDR3 reads CSAPLAGGDTNYGYTF. CDR3 sequence (DNA): TGCAGTGCTCCGTTGGCAGGGGGAGACACTAACTATGGCTACACCTTC.

This clonotype was picked up many times. The chain has TRBV27 and TRBJ2-7, with TRBD1 matching over 7 bases. Germline values: CDR1 MNHEY, CDR2 SMNVEV (reference sequence). The CDR3 spans 16 residues. Germline trimming cut 5 bases from V and 1 base from J; bases unmatched to any gene: 11. CDR3 residues: CASSLDGQALSYEQYF. The DNA for the CDR3 is TGTGCCAGCAGTCTCGATGGACAGGCCCTATCCTACGAGCAGTACTTC.

This clonotype was counted ten times or more. The chain uses TRBV6-1 and TRBJ2-5, with 9 bases that match TRBD1. V dropped 1 base and J dropped 1; count of bases not matched to a gene: 1. The CDR3 is 15 residues long. The V gene's germline CDR1 is MNHNS and CDR2 SASEGT. CDR3 coding DNA: TGTGCCAGCAGTGAAGGGACAGGGGCCCAAGAGACCCAGTACTTC. Translation: CASSEGTGAQETQYF.

This clonotype was seen ten or more times. V and J are TRBV6-1 and TRBJ1-2, with D possibly matching TRBD1 (5 bases). V was trimmed by 7 bases and J by 2 bases, leaving 14 bases between them. The CDR3 covers 14 residues. The V gene's germline CDR1 is MNHNS and CDR2 SASEGT. CDR3 residues: CASTPATVNYGYTF. The CDR3 DNA is TGTGCCAGCACCCCCGCGACAGTGAACTATGGCTACACCTTC.

The V gene is TRBV29-1, the J gene TRBJ1-2, with 9 bases identical to TRBD1. Germline CDR1 and CDR2: SQVTM and ANQGSEA. This CDR3 is built from 14 residues. The ends lost 7 bases at V and 3 bases at J; junction bases unmatched: 9. The CDR3 here is CSARDREIDYGYTF. CDR3 nucleotides: TGCAGCGCCCGGGACAGGGAGATAGACTATGGCTACACCTTC.

This clonotype was observed at least ten times. J is TRBJ1-2 and V is TRBV6-1, with D uncertain. The CDR3 length is 11 residues. The germline V and J ends were trimmed by 8 bases and 8 bases, with 12 bases remaining between them. Germline CDR1 reads MNHNS; CDR2 reads SASEGT. CDR3 region: CASRRAPGYTF. The CDR3 region has the DNA TGTGCCAGCCGGAGGGCTCCCGGCTACACCTTC.

The rearrangement links TRBV14 to TRBJ2-4; tentatively, D is TRBD1 or TRBD2 (5 bases each). V was clipped by 1 base and J by 3 bases, with 7 bases between them. The CDR3 loop spans 14 amino acids. The germline V gene has CDR1 SGHDN and CDR2 FVKESK. CDR3 loop: CASSQGDHKNIQYF. As DNA, the CDR3 is TGTGCCAGCAGCCAAGGGGACCACAAAAACATTCAGTACTTC.

This clonotype was seen many times. The rearrangement joins TRBV12-3 or TRBV12-4 to TRBJ1-1; TRBD1 agrees at 7 bases. The length of the CDR3 is 15 residues. V shed 4 bases and J 0 bases; nucleotides not matched to a gene: 5. The CDR3 spells CASSSRGDVNTEAFF. The CDR3 region has the DNA TGTGCCAGCAGTTCCAGGGGGGATGTGAACACTGAAGCTTTCTTT.

V and J are TRBV27 and TRBJ1-2; D is ambiguous. The CDR3 is 13 amino acids. Germline loops: CDR1 MNHEY, CDR2 SMNVEV (reference sequence). Trimming took off 0 bases at V and 8 bases at J, with 10 bases between the two ends. Here the CDR3 reads CASSLSGAGGYTF. The CDR3 DNA sequence: TGTGCCAGCAGTTTATCGGGAGCTGGGGGCTACACCTTC.

This clonotype appeared many times. The chain is built from TRBV19 and TRBJ1-1; TRBD1 matches 9 bases. The V gene's germline CDR1 is LNHDA and CDR2 SQIVND (reference sequence). The V gene end was trimmed by 5 bases and the J gene end by 1 base; junction bases not matched to a gene: 14. The CDR3 covers 18 residues. CDR3 DNA: TGTGCCAGTAGTTGGGGACAGGGTTGGGACGGGACGAACACTGAAGCTTTCTTT. This sequence encodes CASSWGQGWDGTNTEAFF.

There are many counts of this clonotype. This chain joins TRBV4-2 and TRBJ2-7; either TRBD1 or TRBD2 may supply D (6 bases each). Trimming cost V 1 base and J 1 base, with 11 bases left between them. CDR3 length equals 15 residues. Per germline, CDR1 LGHNA and CDR2 YNFKEQ. The CDR3 is CASSQVVGGSYEQYF. DNA of the CDR3: TGTGCCAGCAGCCAAGTAGTAGGGGGGTCCTACGAGCAGTACTTC.

This clonotype showed up just a few times. The chain has TRBV4-1 and TRBJ1-6, with TRBD1 as a possible D gene (5 bases). Trimming shortened V by 4 bases and J by 10 bases, and 17 bases separated the two germline ends. The CDR3 spans 15 residues. The germline CDR1 and CDR2 sequences are MGHRA and YSYEKL. The CDR3 region is CASSLGTAGLSPLHF. DNA for the CDR3: TGCGCCAGCAGCCTCGGGACCGCGGGACTCTCACCCCTCCACTTT.

This clonotype was detected many times. V gene TRBV7-8 combines with J gene TRBJ2-5, with D possibly matching TRBD2 (6 bases). Germline V gene data show CDR1 as SGHVS and CDR2 as FQNEAQ. The CDR3 runs to 13 residues. V shed 4 bases and J shed 5 bases, with 11 bases lying between them. Here the CDR3 DNA reads TGTGCCAGCAGCTCTTACGGGGGTGAGACCCAGTACTTC. This sequence encodes CASSSYGGETQYF.

In its sample, this clonotype was seen many times. The V call is TRBV6-2 or TRBV6-3, the J call TRBJ2-7; 9 nucleotides agree with TRBD1. CDR3 length: 16 amino acids. With 5 bases clipped from V and 3 bases from J, the junction kept 11 bases outside the gene matches. Germline V gene data show CDR1 as MNHEY and CDR2 as SVGEGT. Here the CDR3 reads CASSHDTGGGYYEQYF. Written as DNA, the CDR3 is TGTGCCAGCAGTCACGACACAGGGGGCGGCTACTACGAGCAGTACTTC.

There are many counts of this clonotype. V gene TRBV11-3 combines with J gene TRBJ1-2, with D possibly matching TRBD1 (5 bases). V was shortened by 7 bases and J by 0 bases, with 12 bases between the two germline ends. The germline gives CDR1 SGHNT, CDR2 YENEEA. CDR3 size: 14 residues. The CDR3 DNA reads as TGTGCCAGCACGGGCGGACAACCTAACTATGGCTACACCTTC. Amino acids: CASTGGQPNYGYTF.

Ten or more counts support this clonotype. The CDR3 region is CASSPRGETQYF. CDR3 DNA: TGTGCCAGCAGCCCCCGGGGGGAGACCCAGTACTTC. The chain recombines TRBV18 with TRBJ2-5; D is possibly TRBD2 (6 bases). V was cut by 8 bases and J by 5 bases, with 12 bases left in between. CDR3 length: 12 amino acids. Germline V CDR1 and CDR2: KGHSH, LQKENI.

This clonotype was picked up a small number of times. The CDR3 here is CASSFLNQPQHF. The CDR3, as DNA: TGTGCCAGTAGTTTCCTTAATCAGCCCCAGCATTTT. The chain employs TRBV19 and TRBJ1-5; D gene unclear. Trimming removed 5 bases at V and 4 bases at J, with 6 bases between. Germline CDR1 is LNHDA and CDR2 is SQIVND (reference sequence). The CDR3 has 12 amino acids.

This clonotype was counted at least ten times. The V call is TRBV9, the J call TRBJ2-5; 12 positions agree with TRBD2. Germline trimming cut 2 bases from V and 4 bases from J; bases unmatched to any gene: 9. Per germline, CDR1 SGDLS and CDR2 YYNGEE. CDR3 length: 17 amino acids. The CDR3 bases are TGTGCCAGCAGCGTTGGACTAGCGGGGAACCTTGGAGAGACCCAGTACTTC. It specifies CASSVGLAGNLGETQYF.

This chain connects TRBV20-1 to TRBJ2-5; perhaps TRBD2 as D (5 bases). V was shortened by 6 bases and J by 12 bases, with 20 bases between the two germline ends. Germline V gene sequence: CDR1 DFQATT, CDR2 SNEGSKA (reference sequence). The CDR3 runs to 12 residues. CDR3 protein: CSAYGVQEIKYF. CDR3 coding DNA: TGCAGTGCCTACGGGGTACAAGAGATCAAGTACTTC.

In this sample, this clonotype turned up many times. This chain links TRBV20-1 with TRBJ2-7; tentatively, D is TRBD2 (5 bases). The CDR3 runs to 13 residues. Trimming left V 3 bases short and J 0 bases short, with 9 bases between. From germline, CDR1 is DFQATT and CDR2 SNEGSKA (reference sequence). The CDR3 reads CSASVGDSYEQYF. Written as DNA, the CDR3 is TGCAGTGCTAGCGTGGGAGACTCCTACGAGCAGTACTTC.

The V gene is TRBV4-1, the J gene TRBJ2-5; a possible D gene is TRBD1 (6 bases). The V end lost 3 bases, the J end lost 6 bases, and 11 bases lay between the germline ends. Looked up from germline, CDR1 is MGHRA and CDR2 is YSYEKL. The length of the CDR3 is 13 residues. CDR3 DNA: TGCGCCAGCAGCCAGACAGGTCGAAAGACCCAGTACTTC. This codes for CASSQTGRKTQYF.

There are many counts of this clonotype. V usage is TRBV6-1 and J usage is TRBJ1-2, with no clear D. The V end lost 2 bases, the J end lost 0 bases, and 16 bases lay between the germline ends. The CDR3 length is 17 residues. Germline V gives CDR1 MNHNS, CDR2 SASEGT. The CDR3 sequence is CASSEKDVATANYGYTF. CDR3 coding DNA: TGTGCCAGCAGTGAAAAGGACGTAGCTACAGCTAACTATGGCTACACCTTC.

The sample holds many counts of this clonotype. This chain uses TRBV27 with TRBJ2-2, with D unresolved. This CDR3 has 13 residues. The V and J ends lost 2 bases and 4 bases respectively, with 5 bases between them. Germline V gives CDR1 MNHEY, CDR2 SMNVEV (reference sequence). DNA for the CDR3: TGTGCCAGCAGTTTACAGGTCACCGGGGAGCTGTTTTTT. Protein sequence: CASSLQVTGELFF.

The chain recombines TRBV19 with TRBJ1-5, with 8 bases identical to TRBD1. Germline CDR1 and CDR2: LNHDA and SQIVND (reference sequence). This CDR3 has 16 residues. V lost 4 bases, J lost 3 bases, and 8 bases stayed unmatched. CDR3 region: CASSNSGGLVNQPQHF. CDR3 bases: TGTGCCAGTAGTAATTCAGGGGGCCTGGTCAATCAGCCCCAGCATTTT.

This clonotype has just a few counts. Since a much larger clone is just one base distant, this may be a read error. The chain recombines TRBV20-1 with TRBJ1-1; a possible D gene is TRBD1 (5 bases). Looked up from germline, CDR1 is DFQATT and CDR2 is SNEGSKA (reference sequence). This CDR3 comprises 14 residues. As DNA, the CDR3 is TGCAGTGCTAGATGGGGGGGTGGTAAGGCTGAAGCTTGCTTT. It translates to CSARWGGGKAEACF.